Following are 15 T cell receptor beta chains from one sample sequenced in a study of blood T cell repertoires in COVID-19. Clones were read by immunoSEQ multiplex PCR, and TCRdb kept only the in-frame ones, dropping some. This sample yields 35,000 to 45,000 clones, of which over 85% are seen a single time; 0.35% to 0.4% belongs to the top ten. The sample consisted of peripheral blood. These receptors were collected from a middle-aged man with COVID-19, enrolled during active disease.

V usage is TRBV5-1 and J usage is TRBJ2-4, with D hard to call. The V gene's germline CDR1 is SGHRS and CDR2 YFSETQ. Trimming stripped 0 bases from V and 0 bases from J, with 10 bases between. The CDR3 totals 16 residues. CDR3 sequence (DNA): TGCGCCAGCAGCTTGGCCGGGTCCTTAGCCAAAAACATTCAGTACTTC. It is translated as CASSLAGSLAKNIQYF.

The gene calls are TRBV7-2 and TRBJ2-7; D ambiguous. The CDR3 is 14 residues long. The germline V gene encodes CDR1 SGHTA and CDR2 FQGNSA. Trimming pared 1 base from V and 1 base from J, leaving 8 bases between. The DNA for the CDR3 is TGTGCCAGCAGCTTAGTATTCAGATCCTACGAGCAGTACTTC. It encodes CASSLVFRSYEQYF.

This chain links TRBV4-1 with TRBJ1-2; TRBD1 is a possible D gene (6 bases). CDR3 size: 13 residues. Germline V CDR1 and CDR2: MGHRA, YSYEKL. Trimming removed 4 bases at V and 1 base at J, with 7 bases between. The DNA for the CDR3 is TGCGCCAGCAGCCGGACAGATAACTATGGCTACACCTTC. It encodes CASSRTDNYGYTF.

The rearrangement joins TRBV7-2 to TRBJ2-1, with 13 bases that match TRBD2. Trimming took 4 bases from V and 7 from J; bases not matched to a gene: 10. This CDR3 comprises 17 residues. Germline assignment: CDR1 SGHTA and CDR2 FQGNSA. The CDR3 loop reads CASSSRLLAGGGNEQFF. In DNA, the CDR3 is TGTGCCAGCAGCTCTCGATTACTAGCGGGAGGGGGGAATGAGCAGTTCTTC.

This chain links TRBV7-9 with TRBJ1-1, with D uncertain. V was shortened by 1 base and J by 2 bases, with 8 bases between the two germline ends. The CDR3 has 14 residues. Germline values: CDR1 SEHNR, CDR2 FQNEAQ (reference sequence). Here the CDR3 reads CASSLGLLNTEAFF. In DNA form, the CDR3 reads TGTGCCAGCAGCTTAGGGTTACTTAACACTGAAGCTTTCTTT.

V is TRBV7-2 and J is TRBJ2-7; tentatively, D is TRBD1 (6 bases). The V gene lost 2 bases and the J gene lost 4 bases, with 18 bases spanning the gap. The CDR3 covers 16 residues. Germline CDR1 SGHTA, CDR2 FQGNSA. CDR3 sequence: CASSLQGLLSSYEQYF. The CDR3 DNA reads TGTGCCAGCAGCTTACAGGGGCTCCTCTCATCTTACGAGCAGTACTTC.

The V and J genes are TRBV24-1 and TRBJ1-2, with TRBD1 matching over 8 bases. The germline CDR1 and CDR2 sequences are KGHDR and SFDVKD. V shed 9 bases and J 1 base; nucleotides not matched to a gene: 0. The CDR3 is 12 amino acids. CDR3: CATGTGNYGYTF. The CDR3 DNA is TGTGCCACCGGGACAGGTAACTATGGCTACACCTTC.

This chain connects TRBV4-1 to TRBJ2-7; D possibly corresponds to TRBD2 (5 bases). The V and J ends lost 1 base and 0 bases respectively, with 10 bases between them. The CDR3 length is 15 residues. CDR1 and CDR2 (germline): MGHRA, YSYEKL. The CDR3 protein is CASSQVPGSSYEQYF. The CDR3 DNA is TGCGCCAGCAGCCAAGTTCCGGGGAGCTCCTACGAGCAGTACTTC.

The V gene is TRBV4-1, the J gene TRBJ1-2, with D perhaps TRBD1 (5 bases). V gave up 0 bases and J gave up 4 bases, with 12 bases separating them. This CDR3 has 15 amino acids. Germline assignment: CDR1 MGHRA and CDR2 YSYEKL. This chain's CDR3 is CASSQDVGGGYGYTF. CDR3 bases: TGCGCCAGCAGCCAAGATGTCGGGGGAGGCTATGGCTACACCTTC.

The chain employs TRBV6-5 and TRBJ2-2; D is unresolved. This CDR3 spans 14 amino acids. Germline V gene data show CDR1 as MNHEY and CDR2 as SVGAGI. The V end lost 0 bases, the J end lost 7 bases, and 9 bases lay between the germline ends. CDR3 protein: CASSYSIGRGELFF. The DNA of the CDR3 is TGTGCCAGCAGTTACTCCATTGGGCGCGGGGAGCTGTTTTTT.

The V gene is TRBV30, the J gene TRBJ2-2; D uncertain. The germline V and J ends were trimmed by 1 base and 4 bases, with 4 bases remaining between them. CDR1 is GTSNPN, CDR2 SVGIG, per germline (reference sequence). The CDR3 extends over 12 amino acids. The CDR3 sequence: CAWSAGTGELFF. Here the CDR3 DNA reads TGTGCCTGGAGTGCGGGCACCGGGGAGCTGTTTTTT.

CDR3 nucleotide sequence: TGCGCCAGCAGCTTGGACGGGGGGGCGAACACTGAAGCTTTCTTT. It specifies CASSLDGGANTEAFF. The chain couples TRBV5-1 to TRBJ1-1; the D gene is possibly TRBD1 (6 bases). The ends were cut back, 0 bases at V and 1 base at J, with 10 bases in the middle. CDR1 is SGHRS, CDR2 YFSETQ, per germline. The length of the CDR3 is 15 residues.

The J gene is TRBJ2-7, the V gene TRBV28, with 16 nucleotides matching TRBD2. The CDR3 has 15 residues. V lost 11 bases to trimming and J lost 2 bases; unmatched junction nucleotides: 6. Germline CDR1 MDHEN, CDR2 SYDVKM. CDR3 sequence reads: CASAGTSGRAYEQYF. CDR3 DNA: TGTGCCTCAGCCGGGACTAGCGGGAGGGCCTACGAGCAGTACTTC. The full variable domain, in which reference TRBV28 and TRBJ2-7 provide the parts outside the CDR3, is DVKVTQSSRYLVKRTGEKVFLECVQDMDHENMFWYRQDPGLGLRLIYFSYDVKMKEKGDIPEGYSVSREKKERFSLILESASTNQTSMYLCASAGTSGRAYEQYFGPGTRLTVT.

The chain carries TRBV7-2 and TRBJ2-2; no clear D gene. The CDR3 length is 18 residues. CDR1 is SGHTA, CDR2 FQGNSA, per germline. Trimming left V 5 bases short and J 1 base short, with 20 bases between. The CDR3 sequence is CASSQEVVTFLNTGELFF. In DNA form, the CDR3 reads TGTGCCAGCAGCCAAGAGGTTGTAACGTTTTTGAACACCGGGGAGCTGTTTTTT.

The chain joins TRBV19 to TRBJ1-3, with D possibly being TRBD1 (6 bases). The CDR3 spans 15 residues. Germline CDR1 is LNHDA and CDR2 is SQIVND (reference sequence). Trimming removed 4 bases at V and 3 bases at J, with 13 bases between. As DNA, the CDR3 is TGTGCCAGTAGTACCGAACAGGGATTTGGAAACACCATATATTTT. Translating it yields CASSTEQGFGNTIYF.